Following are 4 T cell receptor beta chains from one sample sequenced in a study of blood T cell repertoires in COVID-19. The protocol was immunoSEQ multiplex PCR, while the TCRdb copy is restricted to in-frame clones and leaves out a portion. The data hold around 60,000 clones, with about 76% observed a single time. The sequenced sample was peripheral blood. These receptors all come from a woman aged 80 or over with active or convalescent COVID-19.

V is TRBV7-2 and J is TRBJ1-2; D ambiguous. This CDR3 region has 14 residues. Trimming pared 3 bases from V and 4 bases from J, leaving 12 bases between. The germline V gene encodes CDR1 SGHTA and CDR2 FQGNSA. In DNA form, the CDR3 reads TGTGCCAGCAGCTTTGGTACAACGCCCTATGGCTACACCTTC. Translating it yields CASSFGTTPYGYTF. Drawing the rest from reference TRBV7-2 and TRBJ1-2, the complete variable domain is GAGVSQSPSNKVTEKGKDVELRCDPISGHTALYWYRQSLGQGLEFLIYFQGNSAPDKSGLPSDRFSAERTGGSVSTLTIQRTQQEDSAVYLCASSFGTTPYGYTFGSGTRLTVV.

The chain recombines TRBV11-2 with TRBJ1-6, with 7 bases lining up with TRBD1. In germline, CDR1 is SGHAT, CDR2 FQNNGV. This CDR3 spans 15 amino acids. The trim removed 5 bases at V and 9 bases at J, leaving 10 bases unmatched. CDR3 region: CASSGQVGGGSPLHF. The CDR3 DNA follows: TGTGCCAGCAGCGGACAGGTCGGGGGTGGTTCACCCCTCCACTTT.

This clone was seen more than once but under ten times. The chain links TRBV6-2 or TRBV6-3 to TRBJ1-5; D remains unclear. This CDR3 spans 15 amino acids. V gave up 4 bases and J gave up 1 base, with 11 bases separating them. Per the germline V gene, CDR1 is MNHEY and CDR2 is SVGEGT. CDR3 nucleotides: TGTGCCAGCAGTTCGGGAGTTACCAGCAATCAGCCCCAGCATTTT. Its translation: CASSSGVTSNQPQHF.

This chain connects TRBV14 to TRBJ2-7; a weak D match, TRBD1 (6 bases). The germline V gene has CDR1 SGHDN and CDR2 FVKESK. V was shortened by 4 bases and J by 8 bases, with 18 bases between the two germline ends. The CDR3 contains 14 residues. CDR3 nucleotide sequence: TGTGCCAGCAGCCTTGGGGGCGCGGTAGACCAGCAGTACTTC. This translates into CASSLGGAVDQQYF.